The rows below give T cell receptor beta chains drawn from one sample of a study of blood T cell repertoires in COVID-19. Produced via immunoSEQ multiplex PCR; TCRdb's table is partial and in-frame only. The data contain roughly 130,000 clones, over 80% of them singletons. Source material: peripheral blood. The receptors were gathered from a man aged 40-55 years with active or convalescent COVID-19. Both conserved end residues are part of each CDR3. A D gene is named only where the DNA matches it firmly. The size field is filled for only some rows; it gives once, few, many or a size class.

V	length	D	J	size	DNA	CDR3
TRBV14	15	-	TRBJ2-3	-	TGTGCCAGCAGCCCTCCGGGACTCGGCACAGATACGCAGTATTTT	CASSPPGLGTDTQYF
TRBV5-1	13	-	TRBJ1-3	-	TGCGCCAGCAGCTTGGACGCGAGGGACACCATATATTTT	CASSLDARDTIYF
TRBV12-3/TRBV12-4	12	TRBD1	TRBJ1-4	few	TGTGCCAGCAGGGGAACAGGGGATAAACTGTTTTTT	CASRGTGDKLFF
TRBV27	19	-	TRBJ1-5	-	TGTGCCAGCAGTTTGGCGGGCCCGGGCCAAACTTATAGCAATCAGCCCCAGCATTTT	CASSLAGPGQTYSNQPQHF
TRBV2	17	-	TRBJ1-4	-	TGTGCCAGCAGGGCGGCCACTCAGGGGCTAACTAATGAAAAACTGTTTTTT	CASRAATQGLTNEKLFF
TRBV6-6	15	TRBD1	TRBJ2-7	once	TGTGCCAGCAGTACCGGGACAGGGGGCGGGGCCGAGCAGTACTTC	CASSTGTGGGAEQYF
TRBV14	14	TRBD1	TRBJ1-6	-	TGTGCCAGCAGTCGGACAGGGGTATCGTCACCCCTCCACTTT	CASSRTGVSSPLHF
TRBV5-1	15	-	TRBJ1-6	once	TGCGCCAGCAGCTTGGTGGGGGGTTCGGATTCACCCCTCCACTTT	CASSLVGGSDSPLHF
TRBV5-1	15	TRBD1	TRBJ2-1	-	TGCGCCAGCAGCTTGGATCCGGGACAGGTAAATGAGCAGTTCTTC	CASSLDPGQVNEQFF
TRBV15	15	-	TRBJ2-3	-	TGTGCCACCAGCAGTGAGTGGGGGGGCCTTTATACGCAGTATTTT	CATSSEWGGLYTQYF
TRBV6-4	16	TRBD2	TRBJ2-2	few	TGTGCCAGCAGTGTAGCGAGCGGGGGCCTCACCGGGGAGCTGTTTTTT	CASSVASGGLTGELFF
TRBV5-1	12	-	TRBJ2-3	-	TGCGCCAGCAGCGTGGGCGGGGATACGCAGTATTTT	CASSVGGDTQYF
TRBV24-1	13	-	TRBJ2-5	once	TGTGCCACCAAGGTTTACAGTCAAGAGACCCAGTACTTC	CATKVYSQETQYF
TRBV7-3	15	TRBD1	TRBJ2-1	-	TGTGCCAGCAGCTTGGACAGGGGCTCCTACAATGAGCAGTTCTTC	CASSLDRGSYNEQFF
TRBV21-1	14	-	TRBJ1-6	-	TGTGCCAGCAGCAAAGAGGTAGGAGAGGCACCCCTCCACTTT	CASSKEVGEAPLHF
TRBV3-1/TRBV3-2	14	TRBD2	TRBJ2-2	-	TGTGCCGCCGGCGGAGTAGCGGGGTTCGGGGAGCTGTTTTTT	CAAGGVAGFGELFF
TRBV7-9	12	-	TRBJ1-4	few	TGTGCCAGCACCCCGACAGTTGAAAAACTGTTTTTT	CASTPTVEKLFF
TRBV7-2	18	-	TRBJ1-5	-	TGTGCCAGCAGCTTACCCTCCGAGAGACAATATAGCAATCAGCCCCAGCATTTT	CASSLPSERQYSNQPQHF
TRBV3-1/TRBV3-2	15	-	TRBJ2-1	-	TGTGCCAGCAGCCTCAGGGCGCAGGGGGGCAATGAGCAGTTCTTC	CASSLRAQGGNEQFF
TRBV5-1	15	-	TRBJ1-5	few	TGCGCCAGCAGGAGAGACACCAATAGCAATCAGCCCCAGCATTTT	CASRRDTNSNQPQHF
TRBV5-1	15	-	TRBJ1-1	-	TGCGCCAGCAGCGCCGCGCCCCCTCCGAACACTGAAGCTTTCTTT	CASSAAPPPNTEAFF
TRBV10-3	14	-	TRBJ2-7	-	TGTGCCATCAGTGCCCGGGTCAGCTCCTACGAGCAGTACTTC	CAISARVSSYEQYF
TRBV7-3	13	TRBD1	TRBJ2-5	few	TGTGCCAGCAGCCGGACAGGGATAGAGACCCAGTACTTC	CASSRTGIETQYF
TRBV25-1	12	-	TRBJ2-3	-	TGTGCCAGCAGTTACCACGGGAATACGCAGTATTTT	CASSYHGNTQYF
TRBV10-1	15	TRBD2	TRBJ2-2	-	TGCGCCAGTACTAGCGGCGGGCTTGGTACCGGGGAGCTGTTTTTT	CASTSGGLGTGELFF